This T cell receptor beta chain was sequenced in a study of long-term antiretroviral therapy in people with HIV. Study details: Earliest sampling preceded the 2015 immediate-ART recommendation by about a decade. General study points: Controls had broader CDR3 length ranges than HIV repertoires did.

Samples were assayed with immunoSEQ v3.0 at survey level. The assay was immunoSEQ multiplex PCR, and TCRdb's table has in-frame clones only and misses some. The table records around 29,000 clones, over 90% of them present only once. The V gene lost 5 bases and the J gene lost 5 bases, with 12 bases spanning the gap. The CDR3 runs to 14 residues. Per the germline V gene, CDR1 is SEHNR and CDR2 is FQNEAQ (reference sequence). Regarding this clone: What it binds is unknown. Other DNA sequences within the sample encode an identical CDR3.

This sequence originates from a woman aged 40 to 50 with HIV. The chain combines TRBV7-9 with TRBJ1-4; a possible D gene is TRBD1 (6 bases). Sequenced here: unsorted PBMCs, sampled almost 6.7 years after starting antiretroviral therapy. In DNA form, the CDR3 reads TGTGCCAGCAGCCTCCGGGACAACAATGAAAAACTGTTTTTT. Amino acid sequence: CASSLRDNNEKLFF.